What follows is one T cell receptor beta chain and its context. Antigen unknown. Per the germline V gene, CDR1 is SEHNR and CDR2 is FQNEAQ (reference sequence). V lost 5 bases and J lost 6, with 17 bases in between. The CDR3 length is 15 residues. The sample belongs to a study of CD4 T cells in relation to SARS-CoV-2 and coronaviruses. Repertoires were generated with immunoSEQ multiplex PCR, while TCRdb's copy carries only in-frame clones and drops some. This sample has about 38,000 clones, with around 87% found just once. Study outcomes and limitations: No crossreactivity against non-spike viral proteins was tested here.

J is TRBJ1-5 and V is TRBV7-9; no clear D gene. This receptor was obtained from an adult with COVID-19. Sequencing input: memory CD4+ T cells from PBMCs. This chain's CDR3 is CASSPGGSMTQPQHF. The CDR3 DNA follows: TGTGCCAGCAGCCCAGGAGGCTCAATGACTCAGCCCCAGCATTTT. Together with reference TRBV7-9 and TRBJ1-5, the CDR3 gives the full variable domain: DTGVSQNPRHKITKRGQNVTFRCDPISEHNRLYWYRQTLGQGPEFLTYFQNEAQLEKSRLLSDRFSAERPKGSFSTLEIQRTEQGDSAMYLCASSPGGSMTQPQHFGDGTRLSIL.